The 26 T cell receptor beta chains reported below all come from one sample, sequenced in a study of T-cell memory formation after mild COVID-19. One entry per CDR3 protein results from TCRdb running MiXCR on the 5' RACE reads. Found here are roughly 130,000 distinct CDR3 sequences, more than 15% of them singletons; the top ten hold approximately 15%. Material for sequencing was PBMCs or a T cell subset sorted from them (not recorded which). These TCRs come from an adult woman who had mild COVID-19 (a few samples of this study predate the infection). Cell type and time point are not known.

The rearrangement uses TRBV7-9 and TRBJ1-1; D gene unclear. Germline-derived CDR1 and CDR2 are SEHNR and FQNEAQ (reference sequence). CDR3 length equals 11 residues. V was shortened by 1 base and J by 10 bases, with 7 bases between the two germline ends. The CDR3 bases are TGTGCCAGCAGCTTAGGACCGCCAGCTTTCTTT. It encodes CASSLGPPAFF.

The CDR3 spells CAWTPGQLHGYEQYF. The CDR3, as DNA: TGTGCCTGGACCCCGGGCCAGCTACATGGCTACGAGCAGTACTTC. The rearrangement links TRBV30 to TRBJ2-7; D is undetermined. V was pared by 4 bases and J by 3 bases, with 19 bases between. Germline CDR1 and CDR2: GTSNPN and SVGIG (reference sequence). The CDR3 length is 15 residues.

This clonotype was seen only a few times. This chain links TRBV12-3 or TRBV12-4 with TRBJ2-7; D call uncertain. The CDR3 covers 12 residues. V dropped 4 bases and J dropped 3 bases, with 7 bases sitting between them. The chain's CDR3 is CASSYKDYEQYF. In DNA form, the CDR3 reads TGTGCCAGCAGTTACAAAGACTACGAGCAGTACTTC.

This clonotype was found many times. The genes are TRBV29-1 and TRBJ2-3; 14 nucleotides match TRBD2. With 6 bases clipped from V and 1 base from J, the junction kept 6 bases outside the gene matches. The germline V gene has CDR1 SQVTM and CDR2 ANQGSEA. This CDR3 has 16 residues. In DNA form, the CDR3 reads TGCAGCGTCCGACTAGCGGGGGGGCTCCGCACAGATACGCAGTATTTT. Protein product: CSVRLAGGLRTDTQYF.

This clonotype was found a few times. The chain couples TRBV4-2 to TRBJ2-1; 7 positions agree with TRBD2. Unmatched junction bases numbered 13, after V lost 4 bases and J lost 7 bases. This CDR3 is built from 16 residues. CDR1 is LGHNA, CDR2 YNFKEQ, per germline. CDR3 protein: CASSPPAGLSDNEQFF. In nucleotides, the CDR3 is TGTGCCAGCAGCCCGCCAGCGGGATTGAGTGATAATGAGCAGTTCTTC.

The chain is built from TRBV7-6 and TRBJ2-7; D is undetermined. The CDR3 totals 15 residues. Trimming took 5 bases from V and 5 from J, leaving 19 bases between them. The germline CDR1 and CDR2 sequences are SGHVS and FNYEAQ. The CDR3 reads CASSDRAHRLDEQYF. CDR3 DNA: TGTGCCAGCAGCGACCGGGCCCACCGACTGGACGAGCAGTACTTC.

The J gene is TRBJ2-2, the V gene TRBV7-8; TRBD2 matches 8 bases. This CDR3 is 16 amino acids long. Trimming cost V 3 bases and J 1 base; bases outside gene matches: 4. Germline CDR1 reads SGHVS; CDR2 reads FQNEAQ. CDR3 DNA: TGTGCCAGCAGCTTCTCCCGGGGGGGGAACACCGGGGAGCTGTTTTTT. Its protein product is CASSFSRGGNTGELFF.

The chain carries TRBV7-2 and TRBJ2-1; TRBD2 agrees at 10 bases. Trimming at V came to 4 bases and at J to 2 bases, leaving 2 bases not matched to a gene. Germline V gives CDR1 SGHTA, CDR2 FQGNSA. The CDR3 is made up of 15 amino acids. The chain's CDR3 is CASSSGTSAYNEQFF. CDR3 bases: TGTGCCAGCAGCTCGGGGACTAGCGCCTACAATGAGCAGTTCTTC. The full variable domain, rest sourced from reference TRBV7-2 and TRBJ2-1, is GAGVSQSPSNKVTEKGKDVELRCDPISGHTALYWYRQSLGQGLEFLIYFQGNSAPDKSGLPSDRFSAERTGGSVSTLTIQRTQQEDSAVYLCASSSGTSAYNEQFFGPGTRLTVL.

The rearrangement joins TRBV20-1 to TRBJ1-5; TRBD1 is a possible D gene (5 bases). The CDR3 spans 13 residues. Germline CDR1 and CDR2: DFQATT and SNEGSKA (reference sequence). V dropped 4 bases and J dropped 4 bases, with 11 bases sitting between them. CDR3 bases: TGCAGTGCTAAACCCCAGGGAAATCAGCCCCAGCATTTT. As protein: CSAKPQGNQPQHF.

This chain links TRBV2 with TRBJ2-5; D perhaps matches TRBD2 (5 bases). The CDR3 spans 15 residues. With 7 bases removed from V and 4 bases from J, the gap between germline ends came to 19 bases. The germline CDR1 and CDR2 sequences are SNHLY and FYNNEI. The CDR3 DNA reads TGTGCCAGCACCGTTGACGCCCGGGGTAGAGAGACCCAGTACTTC. It specifies CASTVDARGRETQYF.

The chain is built from TRBV20-1 and TRBJ1-2; D gene unclear. Trimming removed 3 bases from V and 2 bases from J, with 7 bases in between. This CDR3 has 12 amino acids. Germline CDR1 DFQATT, CDR2 SNEGSKA (reference sequence). The CDR3 here is CSASGPNYGYTF. The CDR3 region has the DNA TGCAGTGCTAGTGGACCAAACTATGGCTACACCTTC.

This clonotype was recorded once. The rearrangement uses TRBV5-1 and TRBJ2-1; 8 bases are shared with TRBD1. Per germline, CDR1 SGHRS and CDR2 YFSETQ. The CDR3 is made up of 13 amino acids. Trimming took 5 bases from V and 9 from J; bases not matched to a gene: 7. CDR3 region: CASSSTGDPEQFF. The CDR3, as DNA: TGCGCCAGCAGTTCGACAGGGGACCCTGAGCAGTTCTTC.

This clonotype was seen a handful of times. This chain connects TRBV5-1 to TRBJ1-4; D perhaps matches TRBD1 (5 bases). The germline CDR1 and CDR2 sequences are SGHRS and YFSETQ. Trimming removed 2 bases from V and 0 bases from J, with 8 bases in between. The CDR3 length is 15 residues. The CDR3 DNA reads as TGCGCCAGCAGCTTAGACAGACCAACTAATGAAAAACTGTTTTTT. Its translation: CASSLDRPTNEKLFF.

The chain has TRBV12-3 or TRBV12-4 and TRBJ2-1; no definite D call. The V gene lost 1 base and the J gene lost 4 bases, with 11 bases spanning the gap. This CDR3 is built from 15 residues. For the CDR3, the DNA is TGTGCCAGCAGTTTAGGAACAATTCGGTACAATGAGCAGTTCTTC. Residues: CASSLGTIRYNEQFF.

The chain combines TRBV7-8 with TRBJ1-4; 7 bases are a match to TRBD1. V lost 9 bases, J lost 6 bases, and 13 bases stayed unmatched. In germline, CDR1 is SGHVS, CDR2 FQNEAQ. CDR3 length: 15 amino acids. The CDR3 DNA is TGTGCCAGTAGCCCCCCCGGGACAGAGCATGAAAAACTGTTTTTT. This translates into CASSPPGTEHEKLFF.

Only a few counts were recorded for this clonotype. This sequence joins TRBV9 and TRBJ2-7; D not certain. This CDR3 contains 13 residues. Germline lookup yields CDR1 SGDLS and CDR2 YYNGEE. V was shortened by 3 bases and J by 0 bases, with 7 bases between the two germline ends. The CDR3 is CASSEDFSYEQYF. In nucleotides, the CDR3 is TGTGCCAGCAGCGAGGATTTCTCCTACGAGCAGTACTTC.

This clonotype was observed a few times. The chain carries TRBV5-1 and TRBJ1-4, with D possibly being TRBD1 (5 bases). CDR1 and CDR2 (germline): SGHRS, YFSETQ. Trimming removed 7 bases at V and 3 bases at J, with 19 bases between. The CDR3 length is 16 residues. Here the CDR3 DNA reads TGCGCCAGCCGGTCGTCGGGGGTCGTGGCTAATGAAAAACTGTTTTTT. Translating it yields CASRSSGVVANEKLFF.

This clonotype was observed a few times. The chain employs TRBV7-9 and TRBJ1-2; TRBD1 might be the D (6 bases). Trimming took off 10 bases at V and 8 bases at J, with 26 bases between the two ends. CDR1 and CDR2 (germline): SEHNR, FQNEAQ (reference sequence). This CDR3 is built from 15 residues. CDR3 sequence: CAIQPPDRSTMGYTF. The CDR3 region has the DNA TGTGCCATCCAACCCCCAGACAGGTCTACGATGGGCTACACCTTC.

In its sample, this clonotype was seen once. This CDR3 is CASRPLNTEAFF. The CDR3 nucleotides read TGTGCCAGCAGACCCCTGAACACTGAAGCTTTCTTT. J is TRBJ1-1 and V is TRBV7-9, with D uncertain. The CDR3 contains 12 residues. Germline V gene lookup returns CDR1 SEHNR and CDR2 FQNEAQ (reference sequence). V lost 6 bases, J lost 0 bases, and 5 bases lay in between.

V and J are TRBV11-2 and TRBJ2-3; D is ambiguous. The CDR3 length is 14 residues. V was clipped by 0 bases and J by 2 bases, with 6 bases between them. Looked up from germline, CDR1 is SGHAT and CDR2 is FQNNGV. DNA for the CDR3: TGTGCCAGCAGCTTAGAACCATTCACAGATACGCAGTATTTT. Translation gives CASSLEPFTDTQYF.

This chain links TRBV21-1 with TRBJ2-5; TRBD1 is the table's D call and was not checked against the DNA. TRBV21-1 is deemed a pseudogene. The CDR3 sequence is 16 residues long. The DNA of the CDR3 is TGTGCCAACTCGCGCTTCGGGGGCCTCGACCAAGAGACCCAGTACTTC. It yields the protein CANSRFGGLDQETQYF.

The genes are TRBV15 and TRBJ2-7; weak D call: TRBD1 (6 bases). Germline lookup yields CDR1 LNHNV and CDR2 YYDKDF (reference sequence). The CDR3 runs to 13 residues. The ends were cut back, 3 bases at V and 8 bases at J, with 14 bases in the middle. The CDR3 protein is CATSSGSRGQQYF. The CDR3 nucleotides are TGTGCCACCAGCAGTGGATCCAGGGGCCAGCAGTACTTC.

This clonotype has more than one count but fewer than ten. This rearrangement joins TRBV24-1 to TRBJ2-2; D uncertain. This CDR3 is 16 amino acids long. Trimming took off 5 bases at V and 1 base at J, with 13 bases between the two ends. Per the germline V gene, CDR1 is KGHDR and CDR2 is SFDVKD. The CDR3 region is CATSVNSAGNTGELFF. The CDR3 coding sequence is TGTGCCACCAGTGTCAACTCTGCCGGGAACACCGGGGAGCTGTTTTTT.

The chain is built from TRBV2 and TRBJ2-3; 8 bases are a match to TRBD2. Germline CDR1 SNHLY, CDR2 FYNNEI. CDR3 length equals 16 residues. Losses at the gene ends were 0 bases for V and 4 bases for J; bases not matched to a gene: 6. The CDR3, as DNA: TGTGCCAGCAGTGAAGCGGGTAGCGGGGTTGCAGATACGCAGTATTTT. Its translation: CASSEAGSGVADTQYF. Using reference TRBV2 and TRBJ2-3 for the parts outside the CDR3, the full variable domain is EPEVTQTPSHQVTQMGQEVILRCVPISNHLYFYWYRQILGQKVEFLVSFYNNEISEKSEIFDDQFSVERPDGSNFTLKIRSTKLEDSAMYFCASSEAGSGVADTQYFGPGTRLTVL.

The CDR3 DNA reads TGTGCTAGTGGGACAGGGGAGCGCCCAGATACGCAGTATTTT. Residues: CASGTGERPDTQYF. The rearrangement uses TRBV12-5 and TRBJ2-3; 8 nucleotides agree with TRBD1. CDR1 LGHNT and CDR2 FRNRAP come from the germline V gene. V lost 6 bases and J lost 4; bases outside the gene matches: 6. The CDR3 runs 14 residues.

The chain employs TRBV21-1 and TRBJ2-4; TRBD2, the table's D call, lacks a check against the DNA. TRBV21-1 is labeled a pseudogene. The CDR3 extends over 17 amino acids. This CDR3 reads CASSMFEGGPFGDIQYF. Written as DNA, the CDR3 is TGTGCCAGCAGCATGTTCGAGGGAGGGCCGTTTGGGGACATTCAGTACTTC.